This T cell receptor (beta chain) derives from a study of T cell repertoires in cytomegalovirus infection. With respect to this clonotype: A clone one base away is much larger, so this may be a read error.

TCRdb re-called the reads through MiXCR, storing one row per CDR3 protein. The sample gives around 450,000 distinct CDR3 sequences, roughly 30% of which show up once; roughly an eighth is in the top ten. Germline V gene sequence: CDR1 ENHRY, CDR2 SYGVKD. The CDR3 sequence is 15 residues long. Sample: PBMCs. This chain joins TRBV10-3 and TRBJ1-1; 10 bases line up with TRBD1. The clonotype comes from a human donor in good health (CMV status not recorded). Some clones in this sample may be carry-over from other donors' samples. As DNA, the CDR3 is TGTGCCATCACTGAGACAGGGGGCTTGGACACTGAAGCTTTCTTT. Translation gives CAITETGGLDTEAFF.